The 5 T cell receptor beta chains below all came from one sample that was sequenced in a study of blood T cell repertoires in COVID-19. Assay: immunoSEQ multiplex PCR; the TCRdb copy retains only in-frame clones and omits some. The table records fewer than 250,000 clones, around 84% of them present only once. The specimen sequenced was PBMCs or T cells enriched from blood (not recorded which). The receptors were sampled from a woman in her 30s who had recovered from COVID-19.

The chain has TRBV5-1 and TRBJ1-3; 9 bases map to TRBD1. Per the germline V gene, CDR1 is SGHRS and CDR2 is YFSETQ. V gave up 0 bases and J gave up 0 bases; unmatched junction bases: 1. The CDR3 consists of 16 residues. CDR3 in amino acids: CASSLGTGASGNTIYF. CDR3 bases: TGCGCCAGCAGCTTGGGGACAGGGGCCTCTGGAAACACCATATATTTT.

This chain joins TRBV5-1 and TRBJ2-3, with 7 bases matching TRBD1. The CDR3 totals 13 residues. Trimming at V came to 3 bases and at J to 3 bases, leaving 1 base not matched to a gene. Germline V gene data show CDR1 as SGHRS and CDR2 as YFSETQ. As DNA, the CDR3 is TGCGCCAGCAGCTGGGACAGTACAGATACGCAGTATTTT. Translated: CASSWDSTDTQYF.

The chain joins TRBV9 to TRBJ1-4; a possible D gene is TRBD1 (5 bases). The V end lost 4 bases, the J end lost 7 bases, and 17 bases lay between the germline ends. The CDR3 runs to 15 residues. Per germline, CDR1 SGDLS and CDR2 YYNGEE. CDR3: CASSLYGGEGEKLFF. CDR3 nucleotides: TGTGCCAGCAGCCTCTATGGGGGGGAAGGTGAAAAACTGTTTTTT.

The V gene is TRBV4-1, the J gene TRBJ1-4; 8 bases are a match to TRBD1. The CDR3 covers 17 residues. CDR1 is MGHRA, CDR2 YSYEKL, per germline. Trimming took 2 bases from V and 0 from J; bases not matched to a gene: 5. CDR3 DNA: TGCGCCAGCAGCCAAAGAACAGGGGGAGCAACTAATGAAAAACTGTTTTTT. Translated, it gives CASSQRTGGATNEKLFF.

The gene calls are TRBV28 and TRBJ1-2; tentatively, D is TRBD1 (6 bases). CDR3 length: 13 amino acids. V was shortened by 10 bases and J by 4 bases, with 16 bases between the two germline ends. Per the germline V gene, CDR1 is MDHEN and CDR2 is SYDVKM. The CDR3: CATALQGFYGYTF. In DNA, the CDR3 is TGTGCCACCGCCCTCCAGGGGTTCTATGGCTACACCTTC.